The T cell receptor beta chain described here comes from a study of tumor-infiltrating lymphocytes in primary liver carcinoma. About the study: Subjects presented with primary liver carcinoma managed by surgical resection. Study-level findings and limits: Tumors significantly exceeded blood in top-250-clone fraction (p = 0.039). Bulk unsorted sampling precluded comparing CD4+ and CD8+ repertoires.

Trimming removed 11 bases from V and 5 bases from J; junction bases left unmatched: 12. Germline loops: CDR1 MNHNS, CDR2 SASEGT. The CDR3 loop spans 14 amino acids. As to this clonotype: The antigen remains unidentified. A read error is possible here, since a much larger clone lies one base away.

A constant-region primer served to make TCR beta cDNA from about 500 ng total RNA. Three nested multiplex PCR rounds of slightly modified ARM-PCR generated TCR beta libraries. A C-beta reverse primer and TRBV1-TRBV30 forward primers served in each of the first two PCR rounds, at around 10 cycles apiece. MiXCR, run by TCRdb on the multiplex PCR reads, gives a single entry per CDR3 protein. Among 250,000 to 350,000 distinct CDR3 sequences, more than 55% were seen once, and the ten largest hold approximately 15%. Extraction also yielded germline DNA, while blood RNA was obtained from unsorted whole blood.

The chain uses TRBV6-1 and TRBJ2-3; TRBD2 matches at 8 bases. This clonotype originated in a woman aged 25 to 39 with primary liver carcinoma and hepatitis B virus infection. Sequences were obtained from peripheral blood. The CDR3 coding sequence is TGTGCCGGAAAGCGGGGGCCTGCGGAAGATACGCAGTATTTT. Its protein is CAGKRGPAEDTQYF.